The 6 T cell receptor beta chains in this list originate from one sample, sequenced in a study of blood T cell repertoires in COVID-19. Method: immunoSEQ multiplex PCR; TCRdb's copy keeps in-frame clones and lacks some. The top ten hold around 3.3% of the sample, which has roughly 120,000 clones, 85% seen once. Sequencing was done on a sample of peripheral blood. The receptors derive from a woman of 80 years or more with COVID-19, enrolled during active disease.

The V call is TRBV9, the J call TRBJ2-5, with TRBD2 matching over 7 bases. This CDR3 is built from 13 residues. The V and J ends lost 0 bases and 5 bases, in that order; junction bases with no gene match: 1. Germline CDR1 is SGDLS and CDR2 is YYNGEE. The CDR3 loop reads CASSVAAGETQYF. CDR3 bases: TGTGCCAGCAGCGTAGCAGCGGGGGAGACCCAGTACTTC.

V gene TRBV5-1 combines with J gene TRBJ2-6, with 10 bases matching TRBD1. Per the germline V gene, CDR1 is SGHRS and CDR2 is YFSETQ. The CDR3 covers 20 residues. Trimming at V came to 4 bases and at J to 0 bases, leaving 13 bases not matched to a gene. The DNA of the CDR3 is TGCGCCAGCAGCGGCGGGACAGGGGCGAGGACCATCTCTGGGGCCAACGTCCTGACTTTC. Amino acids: CASSGGTGARTISGANVLTF.

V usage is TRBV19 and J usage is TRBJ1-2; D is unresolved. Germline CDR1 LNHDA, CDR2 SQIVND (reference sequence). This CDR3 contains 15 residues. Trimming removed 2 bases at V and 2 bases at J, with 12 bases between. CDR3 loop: CASSINQPGNYGYTF. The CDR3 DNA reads TGTGCCAGTAGTATAAACCAGCCCGGGAACTATGGCTACACCTTC.

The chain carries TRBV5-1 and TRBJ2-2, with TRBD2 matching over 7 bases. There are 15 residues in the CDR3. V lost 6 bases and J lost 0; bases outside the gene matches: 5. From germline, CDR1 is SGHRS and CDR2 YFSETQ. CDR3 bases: TGCGCCAGCAAAGTAAGCGGGGCGAACACCGGGGAGCTGTTTTTT. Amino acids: CASKVSGANTGELFF. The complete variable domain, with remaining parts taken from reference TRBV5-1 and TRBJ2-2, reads KAGVTQTPRYLIKTRGQQVTLSCSPISGHRSVSWYQQTPGQGLQFLFEYFSETQRNKGNFPGRFSGRQFSNSRSEMNVSTLELGDSALYLCASKVSGANTGELFFGEGSRLTVL.

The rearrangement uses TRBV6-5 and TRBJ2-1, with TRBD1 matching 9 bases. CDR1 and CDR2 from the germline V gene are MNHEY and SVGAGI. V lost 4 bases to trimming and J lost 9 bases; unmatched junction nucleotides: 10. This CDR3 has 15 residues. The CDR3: CASSSPGQGRGEQFF. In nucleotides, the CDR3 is TGTGCCAGCAGTTCCCCGGGACAGGGACGAGGTGAGCAGTTCTTC.

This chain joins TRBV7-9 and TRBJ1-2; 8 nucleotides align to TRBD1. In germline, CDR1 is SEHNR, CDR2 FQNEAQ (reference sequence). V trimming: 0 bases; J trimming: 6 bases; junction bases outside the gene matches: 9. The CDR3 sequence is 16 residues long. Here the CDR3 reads CASSLASGQGLDGYTF. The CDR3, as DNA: TGTGCCAGCAGCTTAGCAAGCGGACAGGGTCTCGATGGCTACACCTTC.